The T cell receptor (beta chain) described here comes from a study of blood T cell repertoires in COVID-19. At the level of the study: Sources were T cells, B-cell-depleted T cells, or PBMCs; the material itself was cDNA or gDNA.

V was clipped by 6 bases and J by 8 bases, with 17 bases between them. This CDR3 has 14 amino acids. Germline assignment: CDR1 MDHEN and CDR2 SYDVKM. Methods used by the authors: Amplification of reference gene primers provided the estimated nucleated cell counts. Produced via immunoSEQ multiplex PCR; TCRdb's table is partial and in-frame only. That table furnishes V, J and clone size, whereas the DNA furnished D and trimming. The table lists approximately 140,000 clones, roughly nine tenths of them singletons. The receptor was isolated from a woman aged 40-49 years who had been exposed to COVID-19. The chain combines TRBV28 with TRBJ2-1, with D possibly matching TRBD1 (5 bases). The sample consisted of PBMCs or T cells enriched from blood (not recorded which). The CDR3 reads CASRRLRGGHEQFF. In nucleotides, the CDR3 is TGTGCCAGCAGACGGTTAAGGGGTGGCCATGAGCAGTTCTTC.